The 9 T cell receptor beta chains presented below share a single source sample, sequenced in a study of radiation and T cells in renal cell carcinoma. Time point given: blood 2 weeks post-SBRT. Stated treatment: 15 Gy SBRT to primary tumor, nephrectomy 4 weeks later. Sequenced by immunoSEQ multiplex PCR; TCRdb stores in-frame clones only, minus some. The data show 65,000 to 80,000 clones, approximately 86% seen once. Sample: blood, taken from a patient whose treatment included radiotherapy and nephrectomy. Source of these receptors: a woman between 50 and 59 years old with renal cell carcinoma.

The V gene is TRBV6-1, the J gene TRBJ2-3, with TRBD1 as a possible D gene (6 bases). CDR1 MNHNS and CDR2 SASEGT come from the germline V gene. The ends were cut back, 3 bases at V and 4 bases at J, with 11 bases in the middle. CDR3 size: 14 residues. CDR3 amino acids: CASSDTRGADTQYF. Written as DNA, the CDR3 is TGTGCCAGCAGTGACACCAGGGGTGCAGATACGCAGTATTTT.

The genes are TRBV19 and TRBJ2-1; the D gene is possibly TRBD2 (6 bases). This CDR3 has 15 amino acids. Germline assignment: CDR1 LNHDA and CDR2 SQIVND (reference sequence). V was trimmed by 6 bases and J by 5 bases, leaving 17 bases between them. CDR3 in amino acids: CASSSPGTSHNEQFF. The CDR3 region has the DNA TGTGCCAGTAGCTCTCCCGGGACTTCGCACAATGAGCAGTTCTTC. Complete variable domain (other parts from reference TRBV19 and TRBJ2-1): DGGITQSPKYLFRKEGQNVTLSCEQNLNHDAMYWYRQDPGQGLRLIYYSQIVNDFQKGDIAEGYSVSREKKESFPLTVTSAQKNPTAFYLCASSSPGTSHNEQFFGPGTRLTVL.

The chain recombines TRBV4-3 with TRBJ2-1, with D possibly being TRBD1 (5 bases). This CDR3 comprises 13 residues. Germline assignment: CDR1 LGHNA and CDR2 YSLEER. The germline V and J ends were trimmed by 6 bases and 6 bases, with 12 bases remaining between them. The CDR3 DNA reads TGCGCCAGCAGGGAAAGGGGTCGCAATGAGCAGTTCTTC. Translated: CASRERGRNEQFF.

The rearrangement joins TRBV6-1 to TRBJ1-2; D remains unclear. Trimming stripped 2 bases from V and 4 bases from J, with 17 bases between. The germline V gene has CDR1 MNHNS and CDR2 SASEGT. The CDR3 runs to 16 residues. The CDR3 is CASSEWGRIGGYGYTF. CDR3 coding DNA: TGTGCCAGCAGTGAATGGGGAAGGATTGGTGGCTATGGCTACACCTTC.

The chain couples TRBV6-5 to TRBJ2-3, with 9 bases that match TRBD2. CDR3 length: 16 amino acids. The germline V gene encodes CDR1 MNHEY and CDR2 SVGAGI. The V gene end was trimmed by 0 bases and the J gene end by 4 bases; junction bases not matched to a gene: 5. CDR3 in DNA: TGTGCCAGCAGTTACTCGGGCGGGAGGGCCCCAGATACGCAGTATTTT. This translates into CASSYSGGRAPDTQYF.

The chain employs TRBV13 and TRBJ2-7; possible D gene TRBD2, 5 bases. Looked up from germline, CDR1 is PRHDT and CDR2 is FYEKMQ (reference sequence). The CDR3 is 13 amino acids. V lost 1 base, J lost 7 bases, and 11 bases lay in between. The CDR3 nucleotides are TGTGCCAGCAGCTTAGCCACCACGGGGGAGCAGTACTTC. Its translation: CASSLATTGEQYF.

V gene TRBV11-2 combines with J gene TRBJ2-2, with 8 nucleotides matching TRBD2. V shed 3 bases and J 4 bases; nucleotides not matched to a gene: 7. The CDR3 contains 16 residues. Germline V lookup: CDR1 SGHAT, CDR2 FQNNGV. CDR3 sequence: CASSFYGREGTGELFF. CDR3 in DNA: TGTGCCAGCAGCTTCTACGGGAGGGAGGGCACCGGGGAGCTGTTTTTT.

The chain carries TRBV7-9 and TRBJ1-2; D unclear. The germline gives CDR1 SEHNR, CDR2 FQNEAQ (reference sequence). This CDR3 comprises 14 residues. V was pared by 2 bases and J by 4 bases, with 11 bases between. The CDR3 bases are TGTGCCAGCAGCTTAAGTAGCGGGAGCTATGGCTACACCTTC. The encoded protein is CASSLSSGSYGYTF.

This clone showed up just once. CDR3 in DNA: TGTGCCAGCAGCCATGTGGGGGGCTCTGGCTACACCTTC. It translates to CASSHVGGSGYTF. V and J are TRBV7-2 and TRBJ1-2; D is perhaps TRBD1 (6 bases). The germline V gene has CDR1 SGHTA and CDR2 FQGNSA. V was shortened by 5 bases and J by 7 bases, with 14 bases between the two germline ends. The CDR3 covers 13 residues. The complete variable domain, with remaining parts taken from reference TRBV7-2 and TRBJ1-2, reads GAGVSQSPSNKVTEKGKDVELRCDPISGHTALYWYRQSLGQGLEFLIYFQGNSAPDKSGLPSDRFSAERTGGSVSTLTIQRTQQEDSAVYLCASSHVGGSGYTFGSGTRLTVV.